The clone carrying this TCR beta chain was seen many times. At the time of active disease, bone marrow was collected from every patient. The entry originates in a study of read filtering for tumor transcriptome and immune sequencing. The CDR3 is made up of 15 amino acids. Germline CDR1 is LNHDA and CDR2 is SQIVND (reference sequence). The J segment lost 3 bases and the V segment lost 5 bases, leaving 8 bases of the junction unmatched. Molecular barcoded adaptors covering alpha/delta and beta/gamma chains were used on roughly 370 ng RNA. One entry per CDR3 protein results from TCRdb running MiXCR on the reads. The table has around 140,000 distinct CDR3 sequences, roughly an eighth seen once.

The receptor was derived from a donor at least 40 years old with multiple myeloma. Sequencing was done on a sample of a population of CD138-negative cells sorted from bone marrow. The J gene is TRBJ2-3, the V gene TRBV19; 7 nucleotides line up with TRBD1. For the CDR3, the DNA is TGTGCCAGTAGTTCAACAGGGGCCGGGACAGATACGCAGTATTTT. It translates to CASSSTGAGTDTQYF.